Below are 11 T cell receptor beta chains sequenced from a single sample in a study of blood T cell repertoires in COVID-19. The assay was immunoSEQ multiplex PCR, and TCRdb's table has in-frame clones only and misses some. The sample has about 120,000 clones, 75% to 80% seen once. Sequencing input: peripheral blood. Source of these receptors: a human donor in a cohort sampled during active COVID-19.

The gene calls are TRBV28 and TRBJ1-2, with a tentative D call TRBD1 (6 bases). The CDR3 totals 15 residues. Germline CDR1 is MDHEN and CDR2 is SYDVKM. Trimming removed 6 bases at V and 0 bases at J, with 14 bases between. Here the CDR3 reads CASRPWTDSNYGYTF. In DNA, the CDR3 is TGTGCCAGCAGACCCTGGACAGATTCTAACTATGGCTACACCTTC.

The chain uses TRBV7-9 and TRBJ1-2, with no clear D. With 0 bases removed from V and 0 bases from J, the gap between germline ends came to 17 bases. Germline V CDR1 and CDR2: SEHNR, FQNEAQ (reference sequence). This CDR3 comprises 18 residues. Here the CDR3 reads CASSLADRKAGANYGYTF. The CDR3 DNA follows: TGTGCCAGCAGCTTAGCCGACCGGAAGGCGGGAGCTAACTATGGCTACACCTTC.

The chain has TRBV28 and TRBJ2-7; 11 bases align to TRBD1. Germline CDR1 reads MDHEN; CDR2 reads SYDVKM. Trimming removed 5 bases from V and 6 bases from J; junction bases left unmatched: 12. The CDR3 has 16 residues. The CDR3 reads CASSPSGTGGKSEQYF. The DNA of the CDR3 is TGTGCCAGCAGTCCCTCCGGGACAGGGGGTAAGAGCGAGCAGTACTTC. The full variable domain, completed using reference TRBV28 and TRBJ2-7, is DVKVTQSSRYLVKRTGEKVFLECVQDMDHENMFWYRQDPGLGLRLIYFSYDVKMKEKGDIPEGYSVSREKKERFSLILESASTNQTSMYLCASSPSGTGGKSEQYFGPGTRLTVT.

V usage is TRBV5-6 and J usage is TRBJ2-7, with TRBD1 matching over 9 bases. Trimming at V came to 3 bases and at J to 1 base, leaving 5 bases not matched to a gene. Germline V CDR1 and CDR2: SGHDT, YYEEEE. The CDR3 covers 15 residues. The CDR3 DNA reads TGTGCCAGCAGCTCCACCGGGACAGGGTCCTACGAGCAGTACTTC. Amino acids: CASSSTGTGSYEQYF.

The chain couples TRBV14 to TRBJ2-7; 8 positions match TRBD2. This CDR3 spans 16 amino acids. J gave up 4 bases and V 3 bases, and 11 bases lay outside the gene matches. Germline lookup yields CDR1 SGHDN and CDR2 FVKESK. The CDR3 sequence is CASSQKYGTSWYEQYF. The CDR3 DNA is TGTGCCAGCAGCCAGAAGTACGGGACTAGTTGGTACGAGCAGTACTTC. Supplemented by reference TRBV14 and TRBJ2-7, the full variable domain reads EAGVTQFPSHSVIEKGQTVTLRCDPISGHDNLYWYRRVMGKEIKFLLHFVKESKQDESGMPNNRFLAERTGGTYSTLKVQPAELEDSGVYFCASSQKYGTSWYEQYFGPGTRLTVT.

J is TRBJ1-2 and V is TRBV29-1; 7 nucleotides line up with TRBD1. The germline V gene encodes CDR1 SQVTM and CDR2 ANQGSEA. This CDR3 contains 12 residues. V trimming: 3 bases; J trimming: 5 bases; junction bases outside the gene matches: 3. CDR3 amino acids: CSVDDRAYGYTF. For the CDR3, the DNA is TGCAGCGTTGACGACAGGGCGTATGGCTACACCTTC.

This clone was found once. The chain links TRBV6-5 to TRBJ1-1; possibly TRBD1 for D (6 bases). Trimming left V 6 bases short and J 0 bases short, with 11 bases between. Germline CDR1 reads MNHEY; CDR2 reads SVGAGI. The CDR3 has 14 amino acids. CDR3 loop: CASRNRVMNTEAFF. For the CDR3, the DNA is TGTGCCAGCAGGAACAGGGTGATGAACACTGAAGCTTTCTTT.

The chain links TRBV7-9 to TRBJ2-2, with D possibly TRBD1 on 5 matching bases. Germline loops: CDR1 SEHNR, CDR2 FQNEAQ (reference sequence). The ends were cut back, 1 base at V and 3 bases at J, with 6 bases in the middle. CDR3 length equals 14 residues. The CDR3 loop reads CASSLDRYTGELFF. CDR3 coding DNA: TGTGCCAGCAGCTTAGACAGGTACACCGGGGAGCTGTTTTTT.

This rearrangement joins TRBV7-9 to TRBJ1-2, with D possibly being TRBD1 (6 bases). This CDR3 is 14 amino acids long. V was shortened by 5 bases and J by 6 bases, with 16 bases between the two germline ends. Germline values: CDR1 SEHNR, CDR2 FQNEAQ (reference sequence). The CDR3 loop reads CASSPPEPGDGYTF. The CDR3 region has the DNA TGTGCCAGCAGCCCCCCCGAACCAGGGGATGGCTACACCTTC.

This clone showed up just a few times. The chain uses TRBV4-1 and TRBJ1-1; the D is unclear. Trimming removed 4 bases at V and 3 bases at J, with 9 bases between. This CDR3 contains 13 residues. CDR1 is MGHRA, CDR2 YSYEKL, per germline. CDR3: CASSLGLDTEAFF. The CDR3 coding sequence is TGCGCCAGCAGCCTTGGACTGGACACTGAAGCTTTCTTT.

The CDR3 DNA reads as TGTGCCAGCAGGCTAGCGGGGGCCATGAACACCGGGGAGCTGTTTTTT. The encoded protein is CASRLAGAMNTGELFF. The chain is built from TRBV2 and TRBJ2-2; 10 nucleotides line up with TRBD2. From germline, CDR1 is SNHLY and CDR2 FYNNEI. J lost 1 base, V lost 6 bases, and 5 bases had no gene match. The CDR3 runs 16 residues.